The 13 T cell receptor beta chains listed next were all sequenced from one sample in a study of blood T cell repertoires in COVID-19. Some clones are missing from TCRdb's copy, which holds only in-frame ones; the method was immunoSEQ multiplex PCR. The sample holds tens of thousands of clones, 78% seen once. What was sequenced was peripheral blood. These receptors all stem from a human donor in a cohort sampled during active COVID-19.

This chain uses TRBV21-1 with TRBJ2-3; whether TRBD2, the table's D call, matches the DNA was not checked. TRBV21-1 is flagged as a pseudogene. The CDR3 sequence is 17 residues long. The CDR3, as DNA: TGTGCCAGCAGCAAGGGGAGCGGGGGCCCCCCCACAGATACGCAGTATTTT. Translation: CASSKGSGGPPTDTQYF.

The chain employs TRBV6-5 and TRBJ2-5; maybe TRBD1 (6 bases). Between the trimmed V and J ends, which lost 6 bases and 5 bases, there was a span of 19 bases. The CDR3 runs 15 residues. CDR1 is MNHEY, CDR2 SVGAGI, per germline. CDR3 region: CASSAKGTLVETQYF. For the CDR3, the DNA is TGTGCCAGCAGCGCCAAGGGGACACTTGTGGAGACCCAGTACTTC.

The chain employs TRBV2 and TRBJ1-5; 9 nucleotides match TRBD1. Germline CDR1 reads SNHLY; CDR2 reads FYNNEI. CDR3 length equals 13 residues. V lost 8 bases to trimming and J lost 2 bases; unmatched junction nucleotides: 1. In DNA form, the CDR3 reads TGTGCCAGCCGGACAGGGGGCAATCAGCCCCAGCATTTT. Its protein is CASRTGGNQPQHF.

The rearrangement uses TRBV18 and TRBJ2-7; D might be TRBD1 (6 bases). Germline CDR1 KGHSH, CDR2 LQKENI. Trimming cost V 3 bases and J 5 bases, with 8 bases left between them. This CDR3 has 12 residues. CDR3 nucleotide sequence: TGTGCCAGCTCACCTACAGGGAACGAGCAGTACTTC. Translating it yields CASSPTGNEQYF.

V is TRBV15 and J is TRBJ2-7, with a tentative D call TRBD1 (6 bases). Germline V gene sequence: CDR1 LNHNV, CDR2 YYDKDF (reference sequence). This CDR3 region has 15 residues. V was trimmed by 1 base and J by 6 bases, leaving 16 bases between them. In DNA form, the CDR3 reads TGTGCCACCAGCAGAGGAATCCAGGACAGCGGCGAGCAGTACTTC. This codes for CATSRGIQDSGEQYF. Using reference TRBV15 and TRBJ2-7 for the parts outside the CDR3, the full variable domain is DAMVIQNPRYQVTQFGKPVTLSCSQTLNHNVMYWYQQKSSQAPKLLFHYYDKDFNNEADTPDNFQSRRPNTSFCFLDIRSPGLGDTAMYLCATSRGIQDSGEQYFGPGTRLTVT.

This clone was counted only a few times. The genes are TRBV5-1 and TRBJ1-5; D is perhaps TRBD1 (5 bases). The germline V and J ends were trimmed by 0 bases and 5 bases, with 9 bases remaining between them. The CDR3 consists of 14 residues. The germline V gene has CDR1 SGHRS and CDR2 YFSETQ. The CDR3 loop reads CASSLEGSDQPQHF. DNA of the CDR3: TGCGCCAGCAGCTTGGAGGGGTCCGATCAGCCCCAGCATTTT. Combining the CDR3 with reference TRBV5-1 and TRBJ1-5 gives the whole variable domain KAGVTQTPRYLIKTRGQQVTLSCSPISGHRSVSWYQQTPGQGLQFLFEYFSETQRNKGNFPGRFSGRQFSNSRSEMNVSTLELGDSALYLCASSLEGSDQPQHFGDGTRLSIL.

In its sample, this clone was seen once. The V gene is TRBV6-2 or TRBV6-3, the J gene TRBJ1-2; TRBD1 matches 9 bases. Germline CDR1 and CDR2: MNHEY and SVGEGT. The CDR3 length is 15 residues. With V trimmed by 5 bases and J by 6 bases, 10 bases remained unmatched. The CDR3 DNA reads as TGTGCCAGCAGTCCACATACAGGGGGCAGTCATGGCTACACCTTC. Translated: CASSPHTGGSHGYTF.

The chain carries TRBV4-3 and TRBJ1-6; no clear D gene. The germline V gene has CDR1 LGHNA and CDR2 YSLEER. The V gene lost 0 bases and the J gene lost 7 bases, with 4 bases spanning the gap. The CDR3 extends over 13 amino acids. This chain's CDR3 is CASSQDRNSPLHF. CDR3 DNA: TGCGCCAGCAGCCAAGATCGGAATTCACCCCTCCACTTT.

This clone was seen only once. The chain couples TRBV15 to TRBJ1-5; D is ambiguous. CDR1 and CDR2 from the germline V gene are LNHNV and YYDKDF (reference sequence). This CDR3 contains 15 residues. Trimming shortened V by 0 bases and J by 3 bases, and 9 bases separated the two germline ends. Here the CDR3 DNA reads TGTGCCACCAGCAGAGATGGGCAGATCAATCAGCCCCAGCATTTT. This sequence encodes CATSRDGQINQPQHF.

This clone is a singleton in its sample. This chain connects TRBV28 to TRBJ1-4, with a tentative D call TRBD1 (5 bases). Trimming took 5 bases from V and 7 from J, leaving 14 bases between them. This CDR3 has 14 amino acids. Germline CDR1 reads MDHEN; CDR2 reads SYDVKM. This chain's CDR3 is CASSPSRQTEKLFF. The CDR3 bases are TGTGCCAGCAGTCCGTCGAGACAGACTGAAAAACTGTTTTTT.

In the case of this clone: Relative to the germline gene, one junction end is altered; a read error may explain this. V is TRBV14 and J is TRBJ2-7; a possible D gene is TRBD1 (6 bases). CDR3 size: 11 residues. Germline values: CDR1 SGHDN, CDR2 FVKESK. For the CDR3, the DNA is TGTGCCAGCAGCCATGGGGGCAGGCCCGACTTC. This gives the protein CASSHGGRPDF. Using reference TRBV14 and TRBJ2-7 for the parts outside the CDR3, the full variable domain is EAGVTQFPSHSVIEKGQTVTLRCDPISGHDNLYWYRRVMGKEIKFLLHFVKESKQDESGMPNNRFLAERTGGTYSTLKVQPAELEDSGVYFCASSHGGRPDFGPGTRLTVT.

This clone turned up a few times. The chain employs TRBV7-9 and TRBJ2-6; unclear D gene. The germline V gene encodes CDR1 SEHNR and CDR2 FQNEAQ (reference sequence). The CDR3 totals 13 residues. The germline V and J ends were trimmed by 7 bases and 0 bases, with 4 bases remaining between them. CDR3: CASMSSGANVLTF. The CDR3 nucleotides read TGTGCCAGCATGAGCTCTGGGGCCAACGTCCTGACTTTC. Full variable domain (missing parts from reference TRBV7-9 and TRBJ2-6): DTGVSQNPRHKITKRGQNVTFRCDPISEHNRLYWYRQTLGQGPEFLTYFQNEAQLEKSRLLSDRFSAERPKGSFSTLEIQRTEQGDSAMYLCASMSSGANVLTFGAGSRLTVL.

J is TRBJ2-7 and V is TRBV19, with D perhaps matching TRBD1 (6 bases). Per germline, CDR1 LNHDA and CDR2 SQIVND (reference sequence). Between the trimmed V and J ends, which lost 6 bases and 3 bases, there was a span of 15 bases. The CDR3 consists of 14 residues. CDR3 DNA: TGTGCCAGTAGCAAACCGGGACAAAACTACGAGCAGTACTTC. It yields the protein CASSKPGQNYEQYF.